This record concerns one T cell receptor (beta chain) sequence. Its cognate antigen is unknown. This record comes from a study of cytomegalovirus exposure and HLA in healthy donors. Whole-study results and caveats: In an earlier analysis, in around 590 donors, most V segments appeared productive either ~90% or ~30% of the time.

CDR3 length: 14 amino acids. Trimming stripped 6 bases from V and 6 bases from J, with 19 bases between. With 60 Vbeta and 13 Jbeta primers, the PCR was carried out. Sequenced by immunoSEQ multiplex PCR; TCRdb stores in-frame clones only, minus some. The sample includes roughly 84,000 clones, over 75% seen only once; the top ten take roughly 13%. The chain joins TRBV5-3 to TRBJ2-7; D possibly corresponds to TRBD1 (6 bases). TRBV5-3 is labeled an ORF, and its function is uncertain. The specimen was PBMCs. The receptor was isolated from a human donor in good health. The CDR3 DNA follows: TGTGCCAGAAAGTTCCGGGACACCCCGCCCGAGCAGTACTTC. Translated, it gives CARKFRDTPPEQYF.